This T cell receptor (beta chain) was identified in a study of T cells in Graves' hyperthyroidism and ophthalmopathy. Germline V gene sequence: CDR1 LNHDA, CDR2 SQIVND (reference sequence). The V segment lost 5 bases and the J segment 1 base; nucleotides outside the gene matches: 8. The CDR3 has 16 amino acids. This clonotype occurred many times. Regions amplified from RNA transcripts were the TCR beta CDR3 regions. The HTBI primer set was used in a first-round RT-PCR of the TCR CDR3. TCRdb reprocessed the multiplex PCR reads with MiXCR, giving one entry per CDR3 protein. The sample carries under 300,000 distinct CDR3 sequences, just over 14% recorded once.

This TCR was recovered from a woman between 40 and 50 years old with Graves' hyperthyroidism that later progressed to Graves' ophthalmopathy. The V call is TRBV19, the J call TRBJ1-5, with 7 positions matching TRBD1. The sample comprised blood. The chain's CDR3 is CASSSWDRGSNQPQHF. The CDR3 DNA follows: TGTGCCAGTAGTTCGTGGGACAGAGGGAGCAATCAGCCCCAGCATTTT.